The next 22 T cell receptor beta chains were all read from a single sample in a study of blood T cell repertoires in COVID-19. TCRdb's copy holds only in-frame clones and misses some; the assay was immunoSEQ multiplex PCR. This table holds hundreds of thousands of clones, 85% to 90% found once. Specimen: PBMCs or T cells enriched from blood (not recorded which). The receptor set was obtained from a woman aged 45-65 years who had recovered from COVID-19.

V is TRBV6-5 and J is TRBJ1-1; tentatively, D is TRBD1 (6 bases). V was clipped by 2 bases and J by 3 bases, with 16 bases between them. The CDR3 is made up of 16 amino acids. The V gene's germline CDR1 is MNHEY and CDR2 SVGAGI. The CDR3, as DNA: TGTGCCAGCAGTTACCTTATGGACAGTCGGTACACTGAAGCTTTCTTT. Translated: CASSYLMDSRYTEAFF.

This clone has more than one count but fewer than ten. The rearrangement joins TRBV30 to TRBJ1-5; tentatively, D is TRBD1 (6 bases). Trimming pared 1 base from V and 9 bases from J, leaving 10 bases between. Germline values: CDR1 GTSNPN, CDR2 SVGIG (reference sequence). The CDR3 contains 12 residues. The CDR3 protein is CAWSALGGPQHF. As DNA, the CDR3 is TGTGCCTGGAGTGCCCTAGGGGGGCCCCAGCATTTT.

This clone turned up a few times. The chain joins TRBV28 to TRBJ1-6; 8 bases map to TRBD1. The CDR3 is 13 amino acids. CDR1 MDHEN and CDR2 SYDVKM come from the germline V gene. V lost 5 bases and J lost 11; bases outside the gene matches: 5. The CDR3 coding sequence is TGTGCCAGCAGTCAGGGGGCAGGTGCACCCCTCCACTTT. Translated, it gives CASSQGAGAPLHF.

This chain uses TRBV27 with TRBJ2-1; TRBD2 aligns across 11 bases. The V gene end was trimmed by 0 bases and the J gene end by 10 bases; junction bases not matched to a gene: 8. The CDR3 contains 16 residues. Looked up from germline, CDR1 is MNHEY and CDR2 is SMNVEV (reference sequence). DNA of the CDR3: TGTGCCAGCAGTTTATCGTTAGCGGGGGGGCCGGGAGAGCAGTTCTTC. This codes for CASSLSLAGGPGEQFF.

The CDR3 bases are TGTGCCAGCAGTCTCGGGGGTTTTGAGCAGTTCTTC. Protein product: CASSLGGFEQFF. V usage is TRBV12-3 or TRBV12-4 and J usage is TRBJ2-1; the D gene is possibly TRBD2 (6 bases). CDR3 length: 12 amino acids. Trimming shortened V by 5 bases and J by 9 bases, and 11 bases separated the two germline ends.

The chain couples TRBV20-1 to TRBJ2-1, with D possibly matching TRBD2 (5 bases). The V gene lost 3 bases and the J gene lost 2 bases, with 14 bases spanning the gap. Germline-derived CDR1 and CDR2 are DFQATT and SNEGSKA (reference sequence). CDR3 length equals 15 residues. The CDR3 DNA reads as TGCAGTGCTAGTTCAGGAAGCGGAACCTACAATGAGCAGTTCTTC. Its protein product is CSASSGSGTYNEQFF.

This CDR3 is CASSVEAGDRRNTEAFF. Written as DNA, the CDR3 is TGTGCCAGCAGCGTAGAAGCCGGGGACAGACGGAACACTGAAGCTTTCTTT. The V gene is TRBV9, the J gene TRBJ1-1; 7 bases agree with TRBD1. This CDR3 spans 17 amino acids. CDR1 SGDLS and CDR2 YYNGEE come from the germline V gene. Trimming removed 0 bases from V and 1 base from J; junction bases left unmatched: 9.

The rearrangement uses TRBV12-3 or TRBV12-4 and TRBJ1-5, with D possibly TRBD1 on 5 matching bases. Trimming pared 6 bases from V and 16 bases from J, leaving 22 bases between. The CDR3 consists of 13 residues. CDR3 region: CASSLGGALYAHF. The CDR3 DNA follows: TGTGCCAGCAGCTTGGGCGGGGCTTTATACGCACATTTT.

CDR3 amino acids: CASSLVRGTTEAFF. CDR3 sequence (DNA): TGTGCCAGCAGTTTGGTCAGGGGAACAACTGAAGCTTTCTTT. The genes are TRBV6-2 or TRBV6-3 and TRBJ1-1; possible D gene TRBD1, 6 bases. Germline V gene sequence: CDR1 MNHEY, CDR2 SVGEGT. The CDR3 has 14 residues. V lost 4 bases, J lost 5 bases, and 14 bases lay in between.

In this sample, this clone turned up a few times. V and J are TRBV5-1 and TRBJ2-1, with 9 bases fitting TRBD1. This CDR3 contains 14 residues. The germline CDR1 and CDR2 sequences are SGHRS and YFSETQ. Germline trimming cut 0 bases from V and 9 bases from J; bases unmatched to any gene: 4. The DNA of the CDR3 is TGCGCCAGCAGCTTGGCGGGACAGGGTTTTGAGCAGTTCTTC. Translating gives CASSLAGQGFEQFF.

The rearrangement uses TRBV6-2 or TRBV6-3 and TRBJ1-1; tentative D call: TRBD1 (6 bases). The CDR3 totals 14 residues. Germline V CDR1 and CDR2: MNHEY, SVGEGT. Trimming took off 3 bases at V and 4 bases at J, with 12 bases between the two ends. DNA of the CDR3: TGTGCCAGCAGTTATGTTGGGGGCATCACTGAAGCTTTCTTT. It encodes CASSYVGGITEAFF.

The rearrangement links TRBV19 to TRBJ1-5, with D possibly matching TRBD1 (5 bases). V lost 10 bases and J 2 bases, leaving 15 bases between the germline ends. This CDR3 is built from 14 residues. Per germline, CDR1 LNHDA and CDR2 SQIVND (reference sequence). The CDR3 DNA sequence: TGTGCCACCCGGGGTCCGGGGGGCAATCAGCCCCAGCATTTT. Its protein is CATRGPGGNQPQHF.

This chain links TRBV9 with TRBJ2-3; 9 bases fit TRBD1. CDR1 is SGDLS, CDR2 YYNGEE, per germline. The CDR3 runs 14 residues. V was clipped by 2 bases and J by 4 bases; unmatched bases: 2. The CDR3 bases are TGTGCCAGCAGCGTGCGACAGGGGGCAGATACGCAGTATTTT. It codes for CASSVRQGADTQYF.

This clone was counted once. This rearrangement joins TRBV6-6 to TRBJ1-4; D not certain. From germline, CDR1 is MNHNY and CDR2 SVGAGI (reference sequence). Trimming removed 5 bases from V and 0 bases from J, with 4 bases in between. The CDR3 runs 13 residues. The CDR3 DNA sequence: TGTGCCAGCAGTCCTGCAACTAATGAAAAACTGTTTTTT. Amino acids: CASSPATNEKLFF.

This clone was recorded a few times. The chain combines TRBV12-3 or TRBV12-4 with TRBJ2-6; D ambiguous. Trimming cost V 8 bases and J 0 bases, with 5 bases left between them. The CDR3 consists of 13 residues. CDR3 bases: TGTGCCAGCGCACACTCTGGGGCCAACGTCCTGACTTTC. It codes for CASAHSGANVLTF.

The chain couples TRBV4-3 to TRBJ2-7; the match to TRBD1 covers 9 bases. This CDR3 spans 12 amino acids. With V trimmed by 6 bases and J by 8 bases, 5 bases remained unmatched. Germline values: CDR1 LGHNA, CDR2 YSLEER. The CDR3 protein is CASSATGGQQYF. DNA of the CDR3: TGCGCCAGCAGTGCTACAGGGGGCCAGCAGTACTTC.

This clone has just one count. The genes are TRBV28 and TRBJ2-2; TRBD1 might be the D (6 bases). The CDR3 sequence is 13 residues long. Trimming pared 6 bases from V and 6 bases from J, leaving 11 bases between. Germline CDR1 and CDR2: MDHEN and SYDVKM. The CDR3 region is CASRDSGAGELFF. Here the CDR3 DNA reads TGTGCCAGCAGAGACTCAGGGGCCGGGGAGCTGTTTTTT. The full variable domain, rest sourced from reference TRBV28 and TRBJ2-2, is DVKVTQSSRYLVKRTGEKVFLECVQDMDHENMFWYRQDPGLGLRLIYFSYDVKMKEKGDIPEGYSVSREKKERFSLILESASTNQTSMYLCASRDSGAGELFFGEGSRLTVL.

This clone was recorded once. V and J are TRBV18 and TRBJ1-1; D is unresolved. Looked up from germline, CDR1 is KGHSH and CDR2 is LQKENI. The V end was cut by 6 bases, the J end by 4 bases, with 15 bases between. This CDR3 has 14 amino acids. The CDR3 DNA is TGTGCCAGCTCCAAGAATGGTGTAGCCACTGAAGCTTTCTTT. Amino acids: CASSKNGVATEAFF.

The chain links TRBV2 to TRBJ2-7; the match to TRBD1 covers 7 bases. V lost 6 bases and J lost 2; bases outside the gene matches: 10. The CDR3 sequence is 15 residues long. Germline V gene sequence: CDR1 SNHLY, CDR2 FYNNEI. The CDR3 sequence is CASSEQGLFPYEQYF. CDR3 nucleotides: TGTGCCAGCAGCGAACAGGGGCTTTTTCCCTACGAGCAGTACTTC. Using reference TRBV2 and TRBJ2-7 for the parts outside the CDR3, the full variable domain is EPEVTQTPSHQVTQMGQEVILRCVPISNHLYFYWYRQILGQKVEFLVSFYNNEISEKSEIFDDQFSVERPDGSNFTLKIRSTKLEDSAMYFCASSEQGLFPYEQYFGPGTRLTVT.

The chain recombines TRBV2 with TRBJ2-3; 14 nucleotides align to TRBD2. Trimming removed 4 bases from V and 6 bases from J; junction bases left unmatched: 3. The germline CDR1 and CDR2 sequences are SNHLY and FYNNEI. CDR3 length equals 15 residues. The CDR3 protein is CASSGTSGGTDTQYF. DNA for the CDR3: TGTGCCAGCAGTGGGACTAGCGGGGGGACGGATACGCAGTATTTT.

The V call is TRBV24-1, the J call TRBJ1-5; D gene unclear. Germline V gene lookup returns CDR1 KGHDR and CDR2 SFDVKD. The V end was cut by 9 bases, the J end by 0 bases, with 8 bases between. This CDR3 region has 13 residues. The CDR3: CATSSNSNQPQHF. The CDR3, as DNA: TGTGCCACCTCTTCTAATAGCAATCAGCCCCAGCATTTT.

Written as DNA, the CDR3 is TGTGCCAGCAGTTACCGTGACATGAGCTCCTATAATTCACCCCTCCACTTT. Residues: CASSYRDMSSYNSPLHF. The chain uses TRBV6-2 or TRBV6-3 and TRBJ1-6; D unclear. CDR3 length: 17 residues. Trimming stripped 2 bases from V and 0 bases from J, with 11 bases between. CDR1 is MNHEY and CDR2 is SVGEGT in the germline V gene.